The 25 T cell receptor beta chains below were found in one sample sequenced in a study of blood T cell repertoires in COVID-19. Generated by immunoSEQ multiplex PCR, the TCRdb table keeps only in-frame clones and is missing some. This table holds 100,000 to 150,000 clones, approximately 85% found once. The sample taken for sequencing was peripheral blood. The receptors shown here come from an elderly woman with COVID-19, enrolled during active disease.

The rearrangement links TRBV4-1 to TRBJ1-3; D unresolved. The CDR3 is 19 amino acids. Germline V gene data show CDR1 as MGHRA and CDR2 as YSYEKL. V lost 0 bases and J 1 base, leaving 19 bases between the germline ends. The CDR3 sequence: CASSQDSAIVGVSGNTIYF. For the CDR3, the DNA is TGCGCCAGCAGCCAAGATTCGGCGATAGTAGGAGTGTCTGGAAACACCATATATTTT.

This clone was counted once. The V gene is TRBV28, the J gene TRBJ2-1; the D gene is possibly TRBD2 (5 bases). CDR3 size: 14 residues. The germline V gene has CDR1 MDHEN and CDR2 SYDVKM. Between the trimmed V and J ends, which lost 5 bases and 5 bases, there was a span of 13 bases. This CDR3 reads CASSPFGEDNEQFF. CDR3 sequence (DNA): TGTGCCAGCAGTCCCTTCGGGGAAGACAATGAGCAGTTCTTC.

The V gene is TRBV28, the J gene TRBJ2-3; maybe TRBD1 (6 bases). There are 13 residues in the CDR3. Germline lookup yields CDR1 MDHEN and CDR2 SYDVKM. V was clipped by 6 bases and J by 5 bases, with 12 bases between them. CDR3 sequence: CASRTGFQDTQYF. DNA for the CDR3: TGTGCCAGCAGAACAGGGTTCCAAGATACGCAGTATTTT.

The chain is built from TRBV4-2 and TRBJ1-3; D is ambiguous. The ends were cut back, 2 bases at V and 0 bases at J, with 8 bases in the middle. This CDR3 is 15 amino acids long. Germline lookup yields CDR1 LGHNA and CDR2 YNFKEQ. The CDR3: CASSQQVSSGNTIYF. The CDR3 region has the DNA TGTGCCAGCAGCCAACAGGTTAGCTCTGGAAACACCATATATTTT.

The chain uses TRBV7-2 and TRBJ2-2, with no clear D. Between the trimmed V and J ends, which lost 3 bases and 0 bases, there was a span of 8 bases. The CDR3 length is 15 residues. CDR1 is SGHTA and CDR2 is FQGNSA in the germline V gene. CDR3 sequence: CASSFNTANTGELFF. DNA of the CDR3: TGTGCCAGCAGCTTTAACACCGCGAACACCGGGGAGCTGTTTTTT. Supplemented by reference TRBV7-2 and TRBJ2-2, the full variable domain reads GAGVSQSPSNKVTEKGKDVELRCDPISGHTALYWYRQSLGQGLEFLIYFQGNSAPDKSGLPSDRFSAERTGGSVSTLTIQRTQQEDSAVYLCASSFNTANTGELFFGEGSRLTVL.

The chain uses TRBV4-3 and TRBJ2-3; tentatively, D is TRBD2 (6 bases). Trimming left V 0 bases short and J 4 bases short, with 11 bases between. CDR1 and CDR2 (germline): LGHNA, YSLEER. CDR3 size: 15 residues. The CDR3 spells CASSQEAGRPDTQYF. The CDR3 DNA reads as TGCGCCAGCAGCCAAGAGGCGGGAAGGCCAGATACGCAGTATTTT.

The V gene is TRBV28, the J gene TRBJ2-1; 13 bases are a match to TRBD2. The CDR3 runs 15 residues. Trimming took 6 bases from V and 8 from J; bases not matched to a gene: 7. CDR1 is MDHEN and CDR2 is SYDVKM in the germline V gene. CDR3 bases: TGTGCCAGCAGCTCAAGGACTAGCGGGAGATATGAGCAGTTCTTC. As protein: CASSSRTSGRYEQFF.

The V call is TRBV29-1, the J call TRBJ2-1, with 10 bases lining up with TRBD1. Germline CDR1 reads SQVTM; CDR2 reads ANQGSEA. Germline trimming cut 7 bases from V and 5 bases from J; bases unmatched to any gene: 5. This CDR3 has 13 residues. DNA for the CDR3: TGCAGCGGGGGGACAGGGGTACACAATGAGCAGTTCTTC. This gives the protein CSGGTGVHNEQFF.

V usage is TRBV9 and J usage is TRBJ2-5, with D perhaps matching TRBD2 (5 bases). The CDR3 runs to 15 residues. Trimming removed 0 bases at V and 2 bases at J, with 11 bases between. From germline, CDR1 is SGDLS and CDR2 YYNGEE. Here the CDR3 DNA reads TGTGCCAGCAGCGTAGGTCCCAGCGGACAAGAGACCCAGTACTTC. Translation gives CASSVGPSGQETQYF.

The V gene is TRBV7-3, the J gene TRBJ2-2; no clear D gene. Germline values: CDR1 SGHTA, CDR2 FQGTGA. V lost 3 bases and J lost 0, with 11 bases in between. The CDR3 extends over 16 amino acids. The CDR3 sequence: CASSLAATPNTGELFF. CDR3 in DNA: TGTGCCAGCAGCTTGGCGGCTACCCCGAACACCGGGGAGCTGTTTTTT. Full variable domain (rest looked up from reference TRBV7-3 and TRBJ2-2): GAGVSQTPSNKVTEKGKYVELRCDPISGHTALYWYRQSLGQGPEFLIYFQGTGAADDSGLPNDRFFAVRPEGSVSTLKIQRTERGDSAVYLCASSLAATPNTGELFFGEGSRLTVL.

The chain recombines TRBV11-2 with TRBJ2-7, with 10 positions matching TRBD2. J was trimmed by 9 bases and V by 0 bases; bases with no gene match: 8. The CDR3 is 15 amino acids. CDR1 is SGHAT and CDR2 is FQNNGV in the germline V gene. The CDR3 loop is CASSLERGLASRQYF. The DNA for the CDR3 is TGTGCCAGCAGCTTAGAAAGGGGACTAGCGTCCCGGCAGTACTTC.

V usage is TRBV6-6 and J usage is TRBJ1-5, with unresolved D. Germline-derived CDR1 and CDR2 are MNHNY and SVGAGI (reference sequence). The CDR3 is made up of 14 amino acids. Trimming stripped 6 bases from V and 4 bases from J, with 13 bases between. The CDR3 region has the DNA TGTGCCAGCAGCATTACGGGAAATAATCAGCCCCAGCATTTT. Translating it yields CASSITGNNQPQHF.

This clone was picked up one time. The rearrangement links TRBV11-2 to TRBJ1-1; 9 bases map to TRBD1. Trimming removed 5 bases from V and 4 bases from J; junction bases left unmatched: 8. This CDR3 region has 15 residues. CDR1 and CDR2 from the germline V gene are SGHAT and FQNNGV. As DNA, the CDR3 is TGTGCCAGCAGCCCTACAGACAGGGGGTCCACTGAAGCTTTCTTT. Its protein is CASSPTDRGSTEAFF.

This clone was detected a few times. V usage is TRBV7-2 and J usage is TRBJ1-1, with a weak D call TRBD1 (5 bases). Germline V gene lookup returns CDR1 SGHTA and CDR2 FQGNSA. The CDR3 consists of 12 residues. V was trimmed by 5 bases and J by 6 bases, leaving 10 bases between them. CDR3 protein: CASSRWGAEAFF. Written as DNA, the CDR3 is TGTGCCAGCAGCAGATGGGGGGCTGAAGCTTTCTTT.

This CDR3 is CASSLSGTIEAFF. DNA of the CDR3: TGTGCCAGCAGCCTCTCCGGGACAATTGAAGCTTTCTTT. This chain links TRBV11-2 with TRBJ1-1; a weak D match, TRBD1 (6 bases). V was pared by 5 bases and J by 7 bases, with 14 bases between. CDR3 size: 13 residues. Germline V CDR1 and CDR2: SGHAT, FQNNGV.

The CDR3 here is CASRLTFNQPQHF. CDR3 nucleotides: TGTGCCAGCAGGCTAACTTTCAATCAGCCCCAGCATTTT. This chain connects TRBV27 to TRBJ1-5; D is undetermined. The CDR3 totals 13 residues. V lost 6 bases and J lost 3, with 9 bases in between. Germline V gives CDR1 MNHEY, CDR2 SMNVEV (reference sequence).

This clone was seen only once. The CDR3 DNA follows: TGTGCCAGCAGTTCCGAACCCTCGACAGGCAACTCTGAAGCTTTCTTT. Protein sequence: CASSSEPSTGNSEAFF. The chain has TRBV6-6 and TRBJ1-1, with D possibly being TRBD1 (6 bases). Trimming stripped 4 bases from V and 6 bases from J, with 21 bases between. Germline V CDR1 and CDR2: MNHNY, SVGAGI (reference sequence). There are 16 residues in the CDR3.

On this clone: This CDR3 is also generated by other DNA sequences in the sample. The CDR3 DNA reads as TGTGCCAGTAGAACCGGGACAGGGACCACAGATACGCAGTATTTT. Translating it yields CASRTGTGTTDTQYF. The rearrangement links TRBV19 to TRBJ2-3, with TRBD1 matching over 9 bases. This CDR3 has 15 residues. Losses at the gene ends were 6 bases for V and 2 bases for J; bases not matched to a gene: 6. Looked up from germline, CDR1 is LNHDA and CDR2 is SQIVND (reference sequence).

The CDR3, as DNA: TGTGCCAGCAGTCGTGGACAGCCGAGGGGCTACGAGCAGTACTTC. Its translation is CASSRGQPRGYEQYF. This chain joins TRBV27 and TRBJ2-7; D might be TRBD1 (6 bases). The CDR3 totals 15 residues. Germline V gene data show CDR1 as MNHEY and CDR2 as SMNVEV (reference sequence). Trimming pared 5 bases from V and 3 bases from J, leaving 17 bases between.

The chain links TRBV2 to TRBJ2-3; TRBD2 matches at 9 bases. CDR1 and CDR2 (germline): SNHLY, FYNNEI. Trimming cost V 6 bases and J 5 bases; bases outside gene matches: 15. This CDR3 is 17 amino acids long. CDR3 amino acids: CASRVGLAWAVGDTQYF. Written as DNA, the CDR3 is TGTGCCAGCAGGGTTGGACTAGCGTGGGCCGTGGGAGATACGCAGTATTTT.

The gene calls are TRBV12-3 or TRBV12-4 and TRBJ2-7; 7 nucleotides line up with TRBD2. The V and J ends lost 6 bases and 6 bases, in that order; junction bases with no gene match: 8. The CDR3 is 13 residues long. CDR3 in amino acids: CASSNSGIGEQYF. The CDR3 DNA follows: TGTGCCAGCAGCAACAGCGGGATCGGCGAGCAGTACTTC.

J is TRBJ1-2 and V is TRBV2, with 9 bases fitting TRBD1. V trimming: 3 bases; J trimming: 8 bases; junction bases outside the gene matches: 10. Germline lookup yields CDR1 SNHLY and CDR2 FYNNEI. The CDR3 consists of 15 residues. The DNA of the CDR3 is TGTGCCAGCAGTGAGTTGGGACAGGGAGCAAGGGGCTACACCTTC. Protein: CASSELGQGARGYTF. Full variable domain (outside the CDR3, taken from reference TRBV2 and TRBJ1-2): EPEVTQTPSHQVTQMGQEVILRCVPISNHLYFYWYRQILGQKVEFLVSFYNNEISEKSEIFDDQFSVERPDGSNFTLKIRSTKLEDSAMYFCASSELGQGARGYTFGSGTRLTVV.

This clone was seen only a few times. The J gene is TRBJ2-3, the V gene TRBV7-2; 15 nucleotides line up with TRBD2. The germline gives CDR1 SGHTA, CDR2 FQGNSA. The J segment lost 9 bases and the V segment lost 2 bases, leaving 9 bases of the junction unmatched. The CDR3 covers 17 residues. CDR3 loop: CASSLTGLAGGSVTQYF. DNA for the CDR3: TGTGCCAGCAGCTTAACGGGACTAGCGGGAGGCAGTGTCACGCAGTATTTT.

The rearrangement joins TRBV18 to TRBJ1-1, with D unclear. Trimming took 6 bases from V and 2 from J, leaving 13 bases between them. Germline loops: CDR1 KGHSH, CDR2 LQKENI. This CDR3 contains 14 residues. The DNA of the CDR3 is TGTGCCAGCTCTCAAAAGAGGGCAAACACTGAAGCTTTCTTT. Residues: CASSQKRANTEAFF.

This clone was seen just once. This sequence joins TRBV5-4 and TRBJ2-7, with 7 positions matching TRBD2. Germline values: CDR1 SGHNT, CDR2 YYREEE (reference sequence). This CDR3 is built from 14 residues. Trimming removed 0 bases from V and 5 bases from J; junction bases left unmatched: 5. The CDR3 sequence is CASSLDGRSHEQYF. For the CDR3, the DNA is TGTGCCAGCAGCTTGGACGGGAGGTCCCACGAGCAGTACTTC.